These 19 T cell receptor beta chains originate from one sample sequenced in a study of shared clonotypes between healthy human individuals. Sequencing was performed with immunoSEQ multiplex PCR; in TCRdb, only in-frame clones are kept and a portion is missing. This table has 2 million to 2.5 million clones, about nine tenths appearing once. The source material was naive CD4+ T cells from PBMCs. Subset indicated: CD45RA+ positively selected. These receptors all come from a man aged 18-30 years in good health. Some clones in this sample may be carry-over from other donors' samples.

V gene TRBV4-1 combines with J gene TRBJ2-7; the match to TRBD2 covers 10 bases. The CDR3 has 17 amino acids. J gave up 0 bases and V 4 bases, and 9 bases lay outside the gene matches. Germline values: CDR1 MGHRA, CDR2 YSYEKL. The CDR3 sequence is CASSPNKASGSSYEQYF. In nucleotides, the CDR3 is TGCGCCAGCAGCCCTAATAAGGCTAGCGGGAGCTCCTACGAGCAGTACTTC.

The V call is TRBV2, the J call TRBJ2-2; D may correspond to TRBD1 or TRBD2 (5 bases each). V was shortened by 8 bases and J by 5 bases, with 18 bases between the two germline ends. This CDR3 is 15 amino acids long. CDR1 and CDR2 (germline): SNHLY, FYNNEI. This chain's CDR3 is CASAGARRATGELFF. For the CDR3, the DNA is TGTGCCAGCGCCGGGGCCCGGCGGGCGACCGGGGAGCTGTTTTTT. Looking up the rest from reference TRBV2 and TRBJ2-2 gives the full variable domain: EPEVTQTPSHQVTQMGQEVILRCVPISNHLYFYWYRQILGQKVEFLVSFYNNEISEKSEIFDDQFSVERPDGSNFTLKIRSTKLEDSAMYFCASAGARRATGELFFGEGSRLTVL.

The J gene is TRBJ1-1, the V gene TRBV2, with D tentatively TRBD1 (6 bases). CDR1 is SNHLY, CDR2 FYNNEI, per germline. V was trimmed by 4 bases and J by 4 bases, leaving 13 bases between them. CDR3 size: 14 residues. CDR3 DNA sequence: TGTGCCAGCAGTGCAGACAGGCGAATCACTGAAGCTTTCTTT. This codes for CASSADRRITEAFF.

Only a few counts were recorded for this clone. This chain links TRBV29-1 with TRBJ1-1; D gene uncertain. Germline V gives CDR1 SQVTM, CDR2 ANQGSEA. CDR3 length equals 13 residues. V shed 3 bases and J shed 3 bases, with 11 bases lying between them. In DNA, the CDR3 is TGCAGCGTTGAGAAGAGATTTGACACTGAAGCTTTCTTT. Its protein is CSVEKRFDTEAFF. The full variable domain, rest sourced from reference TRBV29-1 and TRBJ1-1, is SAVISQKPSRDICQRGTSLTIQCQVDSQVTMMFWYRQQPGQSLTLIATANQGSEATYESGFVIDKFPISRPNLTFSTLTVSNMSPEDSSIYLCSVEKRFDTEAFFGQGTRLTVV.

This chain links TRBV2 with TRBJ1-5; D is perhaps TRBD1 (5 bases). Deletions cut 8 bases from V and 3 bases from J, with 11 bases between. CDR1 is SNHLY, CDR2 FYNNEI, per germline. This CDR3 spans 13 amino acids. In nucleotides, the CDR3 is TGTGCCAGCCTACGGGACGTCAATCAGCCCCAGCATTTT. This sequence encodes CASLRDVNQPQHF. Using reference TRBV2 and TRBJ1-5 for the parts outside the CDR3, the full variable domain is EPEVTQTPSHQVTQMGQEVILRCVPISNHLYFYWYRQILGQKVEFLVSFYNNEISEKSEIFDDQFSVERPDGSNFTLKIRSTKLEDSAMYFCASLRDVNQPQHFGDGTRLSIL.

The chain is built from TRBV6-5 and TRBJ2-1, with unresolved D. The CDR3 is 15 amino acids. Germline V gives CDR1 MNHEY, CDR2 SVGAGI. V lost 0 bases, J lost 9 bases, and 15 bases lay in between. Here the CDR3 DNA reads TGTGCCAGCAGTTACTCGTTTGGGGTTGGCACTGAGCAGTTCTTC. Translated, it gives CASSYSFGVGTEQFF.

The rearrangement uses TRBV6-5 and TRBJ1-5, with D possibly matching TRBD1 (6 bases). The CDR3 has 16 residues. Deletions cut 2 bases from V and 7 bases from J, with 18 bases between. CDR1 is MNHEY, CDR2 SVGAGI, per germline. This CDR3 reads CASSYGGTGLRQPQHF. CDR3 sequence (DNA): TGTGCCAGCAGTTACGGGGGCACAGGGCTAAGGCAGCCCCAGCATTTT.

The CDR3 coding sequence is TGTGCCAGCAGTGAGGACTGGACAGGCACAGATACGCAGTATTTT. Translated, it gives CASSEDWTGTDTQYF. The chain recombines TRBV6-4 with TRBJ2-3; a weak D match, TRBD1 (6 bases). The CDR3 covers 15 residues. The V gene lost 3 bases and the J gene lost 1 base, with 11 bases spanning the gap. The germline V gene has CDR1 MRHNA and CDR2 SNTAGT.

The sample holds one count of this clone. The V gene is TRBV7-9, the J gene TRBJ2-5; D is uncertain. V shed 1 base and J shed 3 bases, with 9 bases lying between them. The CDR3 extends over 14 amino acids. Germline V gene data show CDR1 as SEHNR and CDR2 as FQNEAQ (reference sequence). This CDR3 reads CASSLGSWEETQYF. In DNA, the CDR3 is TGTGCCAGCAGCTTAGGGAGTTGGGAAGAGACCCAGTACTTC.

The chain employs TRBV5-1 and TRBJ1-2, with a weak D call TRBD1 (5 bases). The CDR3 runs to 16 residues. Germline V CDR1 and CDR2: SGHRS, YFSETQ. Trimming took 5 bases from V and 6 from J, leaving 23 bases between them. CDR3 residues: CASRIRVATPPDGYTF. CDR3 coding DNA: TGCGCCAGCAGAATCAGGGTGGCAACCCCCCCAGATGGCTACACCTTC.

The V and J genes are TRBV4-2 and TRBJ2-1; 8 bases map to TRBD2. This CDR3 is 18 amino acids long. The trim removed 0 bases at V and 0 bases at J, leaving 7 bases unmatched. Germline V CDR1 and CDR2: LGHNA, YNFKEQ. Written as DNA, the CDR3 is TGTGCCAGCAGCCAAGAGGGGGTAGCGGGGTACTCCTACAATGAGCAGTTCTTC. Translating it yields CASSQEGVAGYSYNEQFF.

The CDR3 nucleotides are TGTGGGACCGGGAGCTCCTACAATGAGCAGTTCTTC. Translated, it gives CGTGSSYNEQFF. The genes are TRBV28 and TRBJ2-1; a possible D gene is TRBD2 (6 bases). CDR3 length: 12 amino acids. In germline, CDR1 is MDHEN, CDR2 SYDVKM. The whole variable domain, remainder taken from reference TRBV28 and TRBJ2-1, is DVKVTQSSRYLVKRTGEKVFLECVQDMDHENMFWYRQDPGLGLRLIYFSYDVKMKEKGDIPEGYSVSREKKERFSLILESASTNQTSMYLCGTGSSYNEQFFGPGTRLTVL.

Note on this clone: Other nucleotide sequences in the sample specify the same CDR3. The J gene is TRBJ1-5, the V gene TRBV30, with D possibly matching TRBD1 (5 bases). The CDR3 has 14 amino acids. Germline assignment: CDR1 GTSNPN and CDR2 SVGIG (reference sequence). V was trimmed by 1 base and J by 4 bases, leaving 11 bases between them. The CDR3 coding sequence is TGTGCCTGGAGTGGGGGGGGAGGGAATCAGCCCCAGCATTTT. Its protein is CAWSGGGGNQPQHF.

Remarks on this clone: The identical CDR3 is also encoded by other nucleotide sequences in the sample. CDR3 coding DNA: TGCAGCGTGGGACAGGGCAATCAGCCCCAGCATTTT. Amino acid sequence: CSVGQGNQPQHF. V gene TRBV29-1 combines with J gene TRBJ1-5, with TRBD1 identical over 8 bases. V shed 6 bases, J shed 2 bases, and the junction held 0 bases outside the gene matches. The CDR3 runs to 12 residues. CDR1 is SQVTM, CDR2 ANQGSEA, per germline.

CDR3 residues: CASSPPGVGYEQYF. The CDR3 nucleotides read TGTGCCAGCTCACCACCAGGGGTGGGCTACGAGCAGTACTTC. This rearrangement joins TRBV18 to TRBJ2-7, with a tentative D call TRBD1 (5 bases). The CDR3 sequence is 14 residues long. Germline V gene data show CDR1 as KGHSH and CDR2 as LQKENI. Deletions cut 0 bases from V and 3 bases from J, with 9 bases between.

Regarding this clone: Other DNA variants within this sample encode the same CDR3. This chain's CDR3 is CASSFRTDTQYF. The CDR3 DNA reads as TGTGCCAGCAGCTTCCGCACAGATACGCAGTATTTT. This rearrangement joins TRBV7-2 to TRBJ2-3; D gene unclear. The CDR3 runs to 12 residues. V lost 3 bases to trimming and J lost 1 base, with 2 bases between them. Germline CDR1 SGHTA, CDR2 FQGNSA.

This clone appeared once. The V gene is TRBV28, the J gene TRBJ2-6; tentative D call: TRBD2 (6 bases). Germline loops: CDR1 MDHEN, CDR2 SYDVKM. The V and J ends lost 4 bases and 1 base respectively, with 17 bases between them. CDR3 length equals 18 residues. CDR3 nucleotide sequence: TGTGCCAGCAGTTACGGAACTAGCCGACAATCTGGGGCCAACGTCCTGACTTTC. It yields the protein CASSYGTSRQSGANVLTF.

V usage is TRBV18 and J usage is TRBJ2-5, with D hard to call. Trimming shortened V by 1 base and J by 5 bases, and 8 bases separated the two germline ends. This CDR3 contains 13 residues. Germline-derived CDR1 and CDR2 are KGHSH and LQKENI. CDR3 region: CASSPLARETQYF. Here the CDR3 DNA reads TGTGCCAGCTCACCACTGGCTAGGGAGACCCAGTACTTC.

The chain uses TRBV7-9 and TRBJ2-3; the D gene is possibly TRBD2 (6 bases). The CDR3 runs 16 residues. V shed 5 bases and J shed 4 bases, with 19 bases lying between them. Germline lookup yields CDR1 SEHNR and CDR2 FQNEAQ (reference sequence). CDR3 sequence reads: CASSPLAEGVADTQYF. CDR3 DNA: TGTGCCAGCAGCCCTTTGGCGGAGGGAGTGGCAGATACGCAGTATTTT.